This is a list of T cell receptor beta chains from one sample in a study of control samples from healthy donors and cancer patients. TCRdb keeps only in-frame clones here, not all; method: immunoSEQ multiplex PCR. Of 170,000 or so clones listed, 85% to 95% were seen once; the top ten hold over 1.1%. Source material: blood. The receptors shown here come from a man aged 18 to 35 in good health. CDR3s include the opening cysteine and the closing phenylalanine or tryptophan. D genes are given only for firm matches. Clone size appears in some rows only: once, few, many, or a class for an expanded clone.

V	D	J	size	DNA	CDR3
TRBV4-2	TRBD2	TRBJ2-1	.	TGTGCCAGCAGCCGTTCGGGACTAGCGGGGGGGGTTTATGAGCAGTTCTTC	CASSRSGLAGGVYEQFF
TRBV4-1	.	TRBJ1-5	once	TGCGCCAGCAGCCAAGATACACTCAATCAGCCCCAGCATTTT	CASSQDTLNQPQHF
TRBV19	.	TRBJ2-2	.	TGTGCCAGTACCCAAAACGCTATGATCGGGGAGCTGTTTTTT	CASTQNAMIGELFF
TRBV5-1	TRBD1	TRBJ1-3	.	TGCGCCAGCAGCCTCGAGCGGACAGGGGGCAACACCATATATTTT	CASSLERTGGNTIYF
TRBV2	.	TRBJ1-1	.	TGTGCCAGCAGTGAAGCCCCGGAGACTGAAGCTTTCTTT	CASSEAPETEAFF
TRBV7-3	TRBD2	TRBJ2-3	few	TGTGCCAGCACCGAAGCTAGCGGGGGGGAGAGCACAGATACGCAGTATTTT	CASTEASGGESTDTQYF
TRBV3-1/TRBV3-2	.	TRBJ2-3	.	TGTGCCAGCAGCCAGCCGGGACTTGACCGGCAGTATTTT	CASSQPGLDRQYF
TRBV4-2	.	TRBJ1-4	.	TGTGCCAGCAGCCAGACTTTGACAGGTCTAAATGAAAAACTGTTTTTT	CASSQTLTGLNEKLFF
TRBV7-2	.	TRBJ2-7	.	TGTGCCAGCAGCTATCCTGGCGGGGGCCGTGACGAGCAGTACTTC	CASSYPGGGRDEQYF
TRBV15	.	TRBJ1-1	once	TGTGCCACCAGCAGAGAAAGGGGCCCGAACACTGAAGCTTTCTTT	CATSRERGPNTEAFF
TRBV7-8	TRBD2	TRBJ2-1	.	TGTGCCAGCAGCGCTCGACTAGCGGGGGGATACAATGAGCAGTTCTTC	CASSARLAGGYNEQFF
TRBV5-8	.	TRBJ1-1	once	TGTGCCAGCAGTCCGGGTAGGGCGGGGACTGAAGCTTTCTTT	CASSPGRAGTEAFF
TRBV7-2	.	TRBJ2-1	.	TGTGCCAGCAGCCCAGAATGGGGCAATGAGCAGTTCTTC	CASSPEWGNEQFF
TRBV7-8	TRBD2	TRBJ2-2	.	TGTGCCAGCGTGGGGACTAAGAACACCGGGGAGCTGTTTTTT	CASVGTKNTGELFF
TRBV7-9	TRBD1	TRBJ2-7	.	TGTGCCAGCAGCCCTCGGACAGGGCTCTACGAGCAGTACTTC	CASSPRTGLYEQYF
TRBV5-5	TRBD1	TRBJ1-5	.	TGTGCCAGCAGTGAACAGGGGGTATGGCAGCCCCAGCATTTT	CASSEQGVWQPQHF
TRBV13	.	TRBJ2-1	.	TGTGCCAGCAGCTTAGGTGGGGGCAGGTCCTACAATGAGCAGTTCTTC	CASSLGGGRSYNEQFF
TRBV9	.	TRBJ1-4	.	TGTGCCAGCAGCGTAGGCTTACCGACGGGGAATGGGTCTAATGAAAAACTGTTTTTT	CASSVGLPTGNGSNEKLFF
TRBV28	.	TRBJ2-7	.	TGTGCCAGCAGTACCCTGACATCAGCCTACGAGCAGTACTTC	CASSTLTSAYEQYF
TRBV3-1/TRBV3-2	.	TRBJ2-7	.	TGTGCCAGCAGCCTGGCAGGGTCCGCCTACGAGCAGTACTTC	CASSLAGSAYEQYF
TRBV6-5	.	TRBJ2-1	.	TGTGCCAGCGCCGCTGGCCCACTCAACTACAATGAGCAGTTCTTC	CASAAGPLNYNEQFF
TRBV18	.	TRBJ1-3	.	TGTGCCAGCTCACCCTCGCCTTTCAGCCGGTCTGGAAACACCATATATTTT	CASSPSPFSRSGNTIYF
TRBV4-1	TRBD2	TRBJ2-5	.	TGCGCCAACAGCCTTGCGGGGGGAGAGACCCAGTACTTC	CANSLAGGETQYF
TRBV3-1/TRBV3-2	.	TRBJ1-1	.	TGTGCCAGCAGCCACGGGGGGAGCCGGCCCACTGAAGCTTTCTTT	CASSHGGSRPTEAFF
TRBV27	TRBD1	TRBJ1-1	once	TGTGCCAGCAGCCGCCTGACAGGGGGCGTGAAGAAGGTTGGGAACACTGAAGCTTTCTTT	CASSRLTGGVKKVGNTEAFF
TRBV28	.	TRBJ1-5	.	TGTGCCGGAAGGAGGGGCCTCAATCAGCCCCAGCATTTT	CAGRRGLNQPQHF
TRBV25-1	.	TRBJ1-4	.	TGTGCCAGCAGTGAATACGGGGGTCGGACTGAAAAACTGTTTTTT	CASSEYGGRTEKLFF
TRBV6-1	.	TRBJ2-7	.	TGTGCCAGCAGTGAAGCACACAGGGGAGGTAGTAGCGAGCAGTACTTC	CASSEAHRGGSSEQYF
TRBV15	.	TRBJ1-5	.	TGTGCCACCAGTTATGGGGGAGGGAGCGGCAATCAGCCCCAGCATTTT	CATSYGGGSGNQPQHF
TRBV2	.	TRBJ1-4	.	TGTGCCAGCAGTGGCGATCAAGGTGAAAAACTGTTTTTT	CASSGDQGEKLFF
TRBV15	.	TRBJ1-3	.	TGTGCCACCAGCCCCGGGAGCTCTGGAAACACCATATATTTT	CATSPGSSGNTIYF
TRBV30	.	TRBJ1-2	.	TGTGCCTGGAGTATGGATTCGGGGGTTGGCTACACCTTC	CAWSMDSGVGYTF
TRBV2	.	TRBJ2-3	.	TGTGCCAGCAGTGAACAGGTGGTGGTCACGAAAGATACGCAGTATTTT	CASSEQVVVTKDTQYF
TRBV5-4	.	TRBJ1-2	.	TGTGCCAGCAGCTTGGGGTGGCCTAACTATGGCTACACCTTC	CASSLGWPNYGYTF
TRBV5-6	TRBD2	TRBJ2-7	.	TGTGCCAGCAGCTCACTAGCGGGGGGTCGGGAGCAGTACTTC	CASSSLAGGREQYF
TRBV19	.	TRBJ1-5	.	TGTGCCAGTAGTATATCCGTTCGGCCCCAGCATTTT	CASSISVRPQHF
TRBV5-1	.	TRBJ2-5	.	TGCGCCAGCAGCCCGGCGGGCCCCGCCCTAAAATGGGAGACCCAGTACTTC	CASSPAGPALKWETQYF
TRBV24-1	TRBD2	TRBJ2-5	.	TGTGCCACCAGTCCTTCAGCGGGGGGCTTAGAGACCCAGTACTTC	CATSPSAGGLETQYF
TRBV30	TRBD1	TRBJ2-7	.	TGTGCCTGGAATTCTGGACAGGGAACCAACGAGCAGTACTTC	CAWNSGQGTNEQYF
TRBV6-5	.	TRBJ1-1	once	TGTGCCAGCAGTCCTCAAGACAGCTGGGACGGAGAAGCTTTCTTT	CASSPQDSWDGEAFF
TRBV2	.	TRBJ2-1	.	TGTGCCAGCAGTACGTCCCGGGACAATGAGCAGTTCTTC	CASSTSRDNEQFF
TRBV18	.	TRBJ2-2	.	TGTGCCAGCTCACCACCAATGGAAGCCGGGGAGCTGTTTTTT	CASSPPMEAGELFF
TRBV6-2/TRBV6-3	.	TRBJ1-5	.	TGTGCCAGCAGTAGGACAAGAAGCAATCAGCCCCAGCATTTT	CASSRTRSNQPQHF